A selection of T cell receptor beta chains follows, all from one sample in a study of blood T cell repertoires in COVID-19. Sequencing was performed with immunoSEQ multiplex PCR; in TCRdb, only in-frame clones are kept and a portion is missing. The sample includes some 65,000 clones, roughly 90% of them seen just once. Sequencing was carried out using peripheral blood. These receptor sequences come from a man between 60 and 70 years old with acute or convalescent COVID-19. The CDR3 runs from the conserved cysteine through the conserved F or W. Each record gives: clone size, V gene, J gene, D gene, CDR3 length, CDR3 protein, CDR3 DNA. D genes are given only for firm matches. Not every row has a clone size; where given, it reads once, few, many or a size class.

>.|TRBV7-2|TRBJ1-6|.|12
CASSSPNSPLHF
TGTGCCAGCAGCTCCCCGAATTCACCCCTCCACTTT
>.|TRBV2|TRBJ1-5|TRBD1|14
CASSPQGGTQPQHF
TGTGCCAGCAGTCCACAGGGGGGGACTCAGCCCCAGCATTTT
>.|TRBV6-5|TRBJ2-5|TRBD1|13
CASRTGGEETQYF
TGTGCCAGCAGGACAGGGGGCGAAGAGACCCAGTACTTC
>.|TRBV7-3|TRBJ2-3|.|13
CASSLDTTDTQYF
TGTGCCAGCAGCTTAGACACTACAGATACGCAGTATTTT
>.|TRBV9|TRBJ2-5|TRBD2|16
CASSSPRTSGQETQYF
TGTGCCAGCAGCTCCCCTAGGACTAGCGGCCAAGAGACCCAGTACTTC
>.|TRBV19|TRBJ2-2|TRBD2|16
CASSIVAGGNTGELFF
TGTGCCAGTAGTATAGTAGCGGGGGGAAACACCGGGGAGCTGTTTTTT
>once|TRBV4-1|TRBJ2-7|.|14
CASSHPGTTYEQYF
TGCGCCAGCAGCCACCCCGGGACAACCTACGAGCAGTACTTC
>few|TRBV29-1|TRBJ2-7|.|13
CSVEDEGSYEQYF
TGCAGCGTTGAAGATGAGGGAAGCTACGAGCAGTACTTC
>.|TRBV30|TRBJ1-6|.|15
CAWSVRAGNNSPLHF
TGTGCCTGGAGTGTACGGGCAGGGAACAATTCACCCCTCCACTTT
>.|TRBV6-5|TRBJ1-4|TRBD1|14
CASRHRGQNEKLFF
TGTGCCAGCAGACACAGGGGGCAGAATGAAAAACTGTTTTTT
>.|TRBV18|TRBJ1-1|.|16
CASSLVRAGGNTEAFF
TGTGCCAGCTCACTGGTTCGTGCCGGGGGGAACACTGAAGCTTTCTTT
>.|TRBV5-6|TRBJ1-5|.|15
CASSLGPQGNQPQHF
TGTGCCAGCAGCTTGGGGCCTCAGGGTAATCAGCCCCAGCATTTT
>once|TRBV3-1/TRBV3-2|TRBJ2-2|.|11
CASSETGELFF
TGTGCCAGCAGCGAGACCGGGGAGCTGTTTTTT
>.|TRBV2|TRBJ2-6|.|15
CASSPNRDGANVLTF
TGTGCCAGCAGCCCCAACAGGGATGGGGCCAACGTCCTGACTTTC
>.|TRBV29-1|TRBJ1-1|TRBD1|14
CSVERGGGVTEAFF
TGCAGCGTTGAAAGAGGGGGCGGGGTCACTGAAGCTTTCTTT